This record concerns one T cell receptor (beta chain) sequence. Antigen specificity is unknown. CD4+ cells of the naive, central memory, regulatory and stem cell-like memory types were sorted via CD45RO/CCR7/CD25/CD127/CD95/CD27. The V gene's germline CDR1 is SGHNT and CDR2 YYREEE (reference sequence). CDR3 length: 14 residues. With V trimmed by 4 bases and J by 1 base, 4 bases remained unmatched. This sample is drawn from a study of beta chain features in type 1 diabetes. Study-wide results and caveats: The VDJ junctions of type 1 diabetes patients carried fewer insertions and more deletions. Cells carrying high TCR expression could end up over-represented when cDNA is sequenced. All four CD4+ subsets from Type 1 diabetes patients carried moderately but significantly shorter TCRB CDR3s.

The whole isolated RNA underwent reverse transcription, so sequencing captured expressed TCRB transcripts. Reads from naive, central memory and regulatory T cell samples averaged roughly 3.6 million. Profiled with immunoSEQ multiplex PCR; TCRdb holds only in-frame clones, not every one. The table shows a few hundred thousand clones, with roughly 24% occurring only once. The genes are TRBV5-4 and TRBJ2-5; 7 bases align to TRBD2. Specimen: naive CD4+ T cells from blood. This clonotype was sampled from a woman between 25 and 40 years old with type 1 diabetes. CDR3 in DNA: TGTGCCAGCAGCGTAATAGCGGGCCAAGAGACCCAGTACTTC. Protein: CASSVIAGQETQYF.